This entry describes one T cell receptor (beta chain). The data were obtained in a study of blood T cell repertoires in COVID-19. Study-wide context: Donors in the United States, Italy and Spain gave samples during acute or convalescent COVID-19. PBMCs, B-cell-depleted T cells, or T cells were the source of the cDNA or gDNA that made up the material.

Study processing details: The authors estimated nucleated cell counts from reference gene primer amplification. Repertoires were generated with immunoSEQ multiplex PCR, while TCRdb's copy carries only in-frame clones and drops some. From that table come the V and J calls and clone size; the DNA was used to work out D and trimming. The table has 110,000 to 150,000 clones, around nine tenths seen once; the top ten hold about 4.1%. Germline assignment: CDR1 GTSNPN and CDR2 SVGIG (reference sequence). This CDR3 region has 14 residues. Trimming stripped 0 bases from V and 7 bases from J, with 12 bases between.

This sequence joins TRBV30 and TRBJ2-2; D gene unclear. The sequencing sample was made of peripheral blood. The clonotype comes from a woman aged 35 to 49 with acute or convalescent COVID-19. The CDR3 reads CAWSVGPPVGELFF. CDR3 sequence (DNA): TGTGCCTGGAGTGTCGGTCCTCCCGTCGGGGAGCTGTTTTTT.